This T cell receptor beta chain was recorded in a study of shared clonotypes between healthy human individuals. This CDR3 has 11 residues. V was shortened by 1 base and J by 6 bases, with 4 bases between the two germline ends. The germline V gene has CDR1 SGHTA and CDR2 FQGNSA. Findings of the study overall: The genetic and exposure-history diversity represented was limited by few donors.

For every subset, genomic DNA was evenly distributed across several immunoSEQ plates. Using immunoSEQ multiplex PCR, the repertoire was profiled, and TCRdb retains in-frame clones only, with some absent. Seen here are about 2.1 million clones, just over 90% observed once, and the top ten hold more than 1.5%. This clone came up once. What it binds is not known. CD45RO-negative, CCR7-selected cells formed the naive CD8 fraction, which excluded terminally differentiated effector memory CD45RA+ cells. Input material: naive CD8+ T cells from PBMCs. The V gene is TRBV7-2, the J gene TRBJ2-7; D remains unclear. This TCR came from a man between 18 and 35 years old in good health. Some clones in this sample may be carry-over from other donors' samples. The CDR3 sequence: CASSLETEQYF. CDR3 nucleotides: TGTGCCAGCAGCTTAGAGACCGAGCAGTACTTC.